Below are 15 T cell receptor beta chains sequenced from a single sample in a study of blood T cells in healthy people across ages. Next came a second PCR, run for about 6 to 12 cycles, which used a sample-barcoded 5' primer along with a J-beta primer mix. TCRdb called the 5' RACE reads again in MiXCR, with one record for every CDR3 protein. This table has about 1.7 million distinct CDR3 sequences, 28% appearing once. The sequencing sample was made of blood. The source is a woman aged 25 to 39 in good health.

This clonotype showed up just a few times. V usage is TRBV29-1 and J usage is TRBJ1-2; D is ambiguous. The CDR3 has 12 residues. Trimming removed 0 bases from V and 6 bases from J, with 8 bases in between. Germline-derived CDR1 and CDR2 are SQVTM and ANQGSEA. The CDR3 bases are TGCAGCGTTGAAGACAGGTGGGATGGCTACACCTTC. Its translation is CSVEDRWDGYTF.

This clonotype has a handful of counts. The chain links TRBV6-2 or TRBV6-3 to TRBJ2-1; 9 nucleotides align to TRBD2. V was clipped by 4 bases and J by 7 bases; unmatched bases: 8. In germline, CDR1 is MNHEY, CDR2 SVGEGT. This CDR3 is 15 amino acids long. The CDR3 nucleotides are TGTGCCAGCAGTTTCACCGGACTAGCGTATAATGAGCAGTTCTTC. Translated, it gives CASSFTGLAYNEQFF.

Comments on this clonotype: This could be a read error, since a much larger clone is one nucleotide away. The rearrangement links TRBV28 to TRBJ2-1; 8 bases agree with TRBD2. CDR3 length equals 15 residues. Germline V gene data show CDR1 as MDHEN and CDR2 as SYDVKM. CDR3 protein: CASSWSGGLSYEQDF. CDR3 DNA sequence: TGTGCCAGCAGTTGGAGCGGGGGACTGTCCTACGAGCAGGACTTC.

The chain combines TRBV10-1 with TRBJ2-3; possible D gene TRBD2, 6 bases. The CDR3 spans 14 residues. CDR1 is WNHNN and CDR2 is SYGVQD in the germline V gene (reference sequence). Trimming removed 3 bases at V and 5 bases at J, with 12 bases between. The DNA for the CDR3 is TGCGCCAGCAGTGAAGGGGAGGCGGGAGATACGCAGTATTTT. This sequence encodes CASSEGEAGDTQYF.

With regard to this clonotype: This may arise from a read error, as a much more abundant clone is one base away. The chain uses TRBV27 and TRBJ1-5; no clear D gene. Between the trimmed V and J ends, which lost 5 bases and 3 bases, there was a span of 8 bases. This CDR3 comprises 13 residues. CDR1 MNHEY and CDR2 SMNVEV come from the germline V gene (reference sequence). The CDR3 sequence is CASSQRYNQPQHF. CDR3 DNA sequence: TGTGCCAGCAGTCAGCGGTACAATCAGCCCCAGCATTTT.

The chain recombines TRBV3-1 with TRBJ2-1; no firm D call. This CDR3 has 14 residues. CDR1 and CDR2 (germline): LGHDT, YNNKEL (reference sequence). The V end lost 1 base, the J end lost 6 bases, and 10 bases lay between the germline ends. The CDR3 bases are TGTGCCAGCAGCCAAGTTCTCCCCGTCAATGAGCAGTTCTTC. It specifies CASSQVLPVNEQFF.

This clonotype came up a few times. The V call is TRBV7-2, the J call TRBJ2-3; 9 positions agree with TRBD2. Germline V gives CDR1 SGHTA, CDR2 FQGNSA. CDR3 length equals 17 residues. The V segment lost 5 bases and the J segment 0 bases; nucleotides outside the gene matches: 9. CDR3: CASSRQPGTSSTDTQYF. Here the CDR3 DNA reads TGTGCCAGCAGCCGCCAACCAGGGACTAGCAGCACAGATACGCAGTATTTT.

Notes on this clonotype: One end of the junction varies from germline; a read error may be responsible. V usage is TRBV5-1 and J usage is TRBJ2-3; no clear D gene. Germline lookup yields CDR1 SGHRS and CDR2 YFSETQ. This CDR3 region has 12 residues. The CDR3 DNA follows: TGCGCCAGCAGCGGCTCCCAGGATACGCGGTATTTT. Amino acid sequence: CASSGSQDTRYF. The full variable domain, in which reference TRBV5-1 and TRBJ2-3 provide the parts outside the CDR3, is KAGVTQTPRYLIKTRGQQVTLSCSPISGHRSVSWYQQTPGQGLQFLFEYFSETQRNKGNFPGRFSGRQFSNSRSEMNVSTLELGDSALYLCASSGSQDTRYFGPGTRLTVL.

A few counts support this clonotype. This chain connects TRBV15 to TRBJ2-5; 7 nucleotides align to TRBD2. The germline gives CDR1 LNHNV, CDR2 YYDKDF (reference sequence). The V gene end was trimmed by 0 bases and the J gene end by 0 bases; junction bases not matched to a gene: 4. CDR3 length equals 16 residues. The CDR3 protein is CATSRESAGDQETQYF. CDR3 nucleotides: TGTGCCACCAGCAGAGAGTCGGCGGGAGACCAAGAGACCCAGTACTTC.

This chain joins TRBV27 and TRBJ2-1; 9 nucleotides line up with TRBD2. This CDR3 contains 14 residues. The trim removed 6 bases at V and 7 bases at J, leaving 7 bases unmatched. Germline CDR1 is MNHEY and CDR2 is SMNVEV (reference sequence). The CDR3: CASRSSGNGNEQFF. The DNA for the CDR3 is TGTGCCAGCAGGTCTAGCGGGAATGGTAATGAGCAGTTCTTC.

This clonotype was counted a few times. The chain recombines TRBV29-1 with TRBJ1-2; 8 bases fit TRBD1. CDR1 and CDR2 (germline): SQVTM, ANQGSEA. Germline trimming cut 3 bases from V and 8 bases from J; bases unmatched to any gene: 8. The CDR3 length is 13 residues. CDR3 nucleotides: TGCAGCGTTGATAGGCAGGGGGCAGGGGGCTACACCTTC. This codes for CSVDRQGAGGYTF. Looking up the rest from reference TRBV29-1 and TRBJ1-2 gives the full variable domain: SAVISQKPSRDICQRGTSLTIQCQVDSQVTMMFWYRQQPGQSLTLIATANQGSEATYESGFVIDKFPISRPNLTFSTLTVSNMSPEDSSIYLCSVDRQGAGGYTFGSGTRLTVV.

This clonotype has at least ten counts. The gene calls are TRBV20-1 and TRBJ2-7; D might be TRBD2 (6 bases). Germline assignment: CDR1 DFQATT and CDR2 SNEGSKA (reference sequence). V was cut by 0 bases and J by 1 base, with 10 bases left in between. The CDR3 is 14 residues long. The CDR3 nucleotides are TGCAGTGCTAGAGATCGGGGGATATCCTACGAGCAGTACTTC. Its protein is CSARDRGISYEQYF.

This clonotype was observed at least ten times. V and J are TRBV12-5 and TRBJ2-1; D remains unclear. V was trimmed by 5 bases and J by 7 bases, leaving 12 bases between them. The CDR3 has 13 amino acids. The germline CDR1 and CDR2 sequences are LGHNT and FRNRAP. The CDR3 reads CASGNQDANEQFF. The CDR3 DNA is TGTGCTAGTGGTAACCAGGACGCAAATGAGCAGTTCTTC. The full variable domain, completed using reference TRBV12-5 and TRBJ2-1, is DARVTQTPRHKVTEMGQEVTMRCQPILGHNTVFWYRQTMMQGLELLAYFRNRAPLDDSGMPKDRFSAEMPDATLATLKIQPSEPRDSAVYFCASGNQDANEQFFGPGTRLTVL.

This clonotype was seen a handful of times. The rearrangement uses TRBV24-1 and TRBJ2-6, with a weak D call TRBD1 (6 bases). The CDR3 totals 15 residues. Between the trimmed V and J ends, which lost 6 bases and 4 bases, there was a span of 12 bases. Per the germline V gene, CDR1 is KGHDR and CDR2 is SFDVKD. For the CDR3, the DNA is TGTGCCACCAGTCCCACAGGGACCGGGGCCAACGTCCTGACTTTC. Translated: CATSPTGTGANVLTF.

This clonotype turned up a few times. This chain connects TRBV7-8 to TRBJ1-2; D is possibly TRBD1 (5 bases). Trimming removed 5 bases at V and 7 bases at J, with 17 bases between. Germline V lookup: CDR1 SGHVS, CDR2 FQNEAQ. The CDR3 has 14 residues. The CDR3, as DNA: TGTGCCAGCAGCCTCACAGGTCTACCGGGTGGCTACACCTTC. It specifies CASSLTGLPGGYTF.